This passage covers 2 T cell receptor beta chains from one sample sequenced in a study of T cells in Graves' hyperthyroidism and ophthalmopathy. Amplification of TCR beta CDR3 regions was performed using RNA transcripts as template. First-round RT-PCR of the TCR CDR3 relied on the HTBI primer set. TCRdb independently ran MiXCR on the multiplex PCR reads; one entry per CDR3 protein. The sample yields approximately 370,000 distinct CDR3 sequences, roughly a sixth seen once. Material for sequencing was blood. The source is a woman aged 25-40 years with Graves' hyperthyroidism that later progressed to Graves' ophthalmopathy.

This clonotype has at least ten counts. CDR3 loop: CASSLGLSTNTEAFF. DNA for the CDR3: TGTGCCAGCAGCTTAGGGCTCAGCACTAACACTGAAGCTTTCTTT. This chain joins TRBV13 and TRBJ1-1; no definite D call. V dropped 0 bases and J dropped 2 bases, with 10 bases sitting between them. CDR1 and CDR2 from the germline V gene are PRHDT and FYEKMQ (reference sequence). The CDR3 sequence is 15 residues long.

The chain recombines TRBV4-1 with TRBJ2-7; 7 bases are shared with TRBD2. The CDR3 is 18 amino acids. Germline CDR1 is MGHRA and CDR2 is YSYEKL. V lost 6 bases to trimming and J lost 2 bases; unmatched junction nucleotides: 19. CDR3 amino acids: CASSEWTPFSRGTYEQYF. The CDR3 DNA reads TGCGCCAGCAGTGAGTGGACTCCTTTCTCGCGGGGGACCTACGAGCAGTACTTC.